This T cell receptor beta chain was identified during a study of shared clonotypes between healthy human individuals. Whole-study findings and limits: The four-donor shared clonotypes exceeded non-shared clonotypes in generation probability, with non-shared ones scoring lower. Larger richness was generally estimated for naive than memory subsets.

In regard to this clone: Its antigen is currently unknown.

Each subset's genomic DNA was split evenly across several immunoSEQ plates. This table comes from immunoSEQ multiplex PCR, and its TCRdb copy is limited to in-frame clones, with some not included. This sample has approximately 2,300,000 clones; less than 95% occur once, and the top ten carry 0.3% to 0.45%. The trim removed 5 bases at V and 3 bases at J, leaving 3 bases unmatched. This CDR3 comprises 16 residues. Germline V gene sequence: CDR1 SGHDT, CDR2 YYEEEE. Both subsets, CD45RA+ naive and CD45RA-negative memory, were split from the CD4+ cells. The source is a man aged 18 to 29 in good health. Some clones in this sample may be carry-over from other donors' samples. Source material: naive CD4+ T cells from PBMCs. Indicated subset: CD45RA+ positively selected. The J gene is TRBJ2-3, the V gene TRBV5-6; 16 bases are shared with TRBD2. CDR3 in amino acids: CASSTGLAGGTDTQYF. The CDR3, as DNA: TGTGCCAGCAGTACGGGACTAGCGGGAGGGACAGATACGCAGTATTTT.